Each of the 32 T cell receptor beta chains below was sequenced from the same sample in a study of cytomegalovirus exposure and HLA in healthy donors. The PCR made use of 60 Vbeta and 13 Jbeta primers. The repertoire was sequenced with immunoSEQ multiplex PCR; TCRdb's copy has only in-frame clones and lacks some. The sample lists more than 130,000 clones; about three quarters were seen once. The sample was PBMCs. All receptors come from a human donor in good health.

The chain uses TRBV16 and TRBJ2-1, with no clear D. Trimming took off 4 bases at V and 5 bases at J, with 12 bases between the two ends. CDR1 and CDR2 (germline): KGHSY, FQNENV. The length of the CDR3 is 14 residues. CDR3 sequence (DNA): TGTGCCAGCAGCCGCTCCGGAGTAAACAATGAGCAGTTCTTC. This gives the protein CASSRSGVNNEQFF.

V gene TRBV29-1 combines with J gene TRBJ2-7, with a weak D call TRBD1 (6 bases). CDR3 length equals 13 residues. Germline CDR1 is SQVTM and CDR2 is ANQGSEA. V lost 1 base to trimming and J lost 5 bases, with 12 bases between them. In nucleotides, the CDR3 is TGCAGCGTTGAAGGGCAGGGGATGAACGAGCAGTACTTC. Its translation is CSVEGQGMNEQYF.

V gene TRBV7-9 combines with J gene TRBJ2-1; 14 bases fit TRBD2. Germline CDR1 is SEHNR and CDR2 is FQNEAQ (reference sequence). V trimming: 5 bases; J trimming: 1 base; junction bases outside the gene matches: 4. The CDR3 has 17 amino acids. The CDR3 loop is CASSGTSGRGSYNEQFF. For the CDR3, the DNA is TGTGCCAGCAGCGGGACTAGCGGGAGAGGGTCCTACAATGAGCAGTTCTTC.

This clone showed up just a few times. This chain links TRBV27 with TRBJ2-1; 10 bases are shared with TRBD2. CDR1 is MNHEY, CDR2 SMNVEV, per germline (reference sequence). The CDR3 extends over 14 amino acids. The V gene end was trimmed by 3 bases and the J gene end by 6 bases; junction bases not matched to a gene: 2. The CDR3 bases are TGTGCCAGCAGTTTGCCTAGCGGGGGCAATGAGCAGTTCTTC. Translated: CASSLPSGGNEQFF.

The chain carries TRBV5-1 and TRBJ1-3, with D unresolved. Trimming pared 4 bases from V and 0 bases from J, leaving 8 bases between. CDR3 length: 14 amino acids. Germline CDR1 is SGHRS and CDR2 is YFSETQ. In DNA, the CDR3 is TGCGCCAGCAGCCTAGACCCCTCTGGAAACACCATATATTTT. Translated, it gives CASSLDPSGNTIYF.

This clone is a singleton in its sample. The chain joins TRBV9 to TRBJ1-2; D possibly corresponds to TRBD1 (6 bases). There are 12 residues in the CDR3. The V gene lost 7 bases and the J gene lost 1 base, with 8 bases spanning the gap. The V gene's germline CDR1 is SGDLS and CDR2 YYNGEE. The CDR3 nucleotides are TGTGCCAGCGGGACACTTAACTATGGCTACACCTTC. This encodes CASGTLNYGYTF.

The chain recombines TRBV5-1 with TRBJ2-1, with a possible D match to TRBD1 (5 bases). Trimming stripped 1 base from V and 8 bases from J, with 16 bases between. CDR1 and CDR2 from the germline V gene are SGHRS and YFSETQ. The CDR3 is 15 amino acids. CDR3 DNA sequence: TGCGCCAGCAGCTTGACCGGACAATTGGTTCATGAGCAGTTCTTC. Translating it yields CASSLTGQLVHEQFF. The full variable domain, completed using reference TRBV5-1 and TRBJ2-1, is KAGVTQTPRYLIKTRGQQVTLSCSPISGHRSVSWYQQTPGQGLQFLFEYFSETQRNKGNFPGRFSGRQFSNSRSEMNVSTLELGDSALYLCASSLTGQLVHEQFFGPGTRLTVL.

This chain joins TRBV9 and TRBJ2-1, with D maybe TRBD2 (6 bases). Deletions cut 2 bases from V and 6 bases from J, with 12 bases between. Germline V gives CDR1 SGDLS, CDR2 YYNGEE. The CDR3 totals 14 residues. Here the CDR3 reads CASSVEGTSNEQFF. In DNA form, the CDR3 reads TGTGCCAGCAGCGTGGAGGGAACGAGCAATGAGCAGTTCTTC.

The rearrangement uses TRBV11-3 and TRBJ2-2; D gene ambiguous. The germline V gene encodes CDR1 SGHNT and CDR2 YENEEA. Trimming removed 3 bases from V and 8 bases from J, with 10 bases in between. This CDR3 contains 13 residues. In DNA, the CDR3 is TGTGCCAGCAGCTTCGCTAGATCTGGGGAGCTGTTTTTT. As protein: CASSFARSGELFF.

CDR3 sequence (DNA): TGTGCCAGCAGCTTATTAGCGGGAGGGCCGGTCACCGGGGAGCTGTTTTTT. Translated, it gives CASSLLAGGPVTGELFF. This chain uses TRBV7-3 with TRBJ2-2; 11 bases are a match to TRBD2. V gave up 2 bases and J gave up 4 bases; unmatched junction bases: 6. The CDR3 sequence is 17 residues long. From germline, CDR1 is SGHTA and CDR2 FQGTGA.

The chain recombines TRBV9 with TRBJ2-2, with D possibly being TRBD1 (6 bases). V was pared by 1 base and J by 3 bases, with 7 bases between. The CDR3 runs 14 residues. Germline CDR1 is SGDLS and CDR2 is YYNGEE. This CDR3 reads CASSVRGYTGELFF. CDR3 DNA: TGTGCCAGCAGCGTAAGGGGGTACACCGGGGAGCTGTTTTTT.

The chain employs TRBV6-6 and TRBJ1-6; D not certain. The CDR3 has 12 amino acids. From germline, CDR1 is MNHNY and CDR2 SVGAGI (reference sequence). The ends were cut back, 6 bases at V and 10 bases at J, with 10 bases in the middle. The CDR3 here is CASSREGSPLHF. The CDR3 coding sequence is TGTGCCAGCAGCCGAGAGGGATCACCCCTCCACTTT.

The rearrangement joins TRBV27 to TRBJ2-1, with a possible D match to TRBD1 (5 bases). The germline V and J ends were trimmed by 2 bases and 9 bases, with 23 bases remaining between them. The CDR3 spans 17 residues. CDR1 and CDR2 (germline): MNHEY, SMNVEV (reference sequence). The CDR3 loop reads CASSLGQGKYFVTEQFF. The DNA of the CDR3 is TGTGCCAGCAGTTTAGGGCAGGGCAAATATTTTGTGACTGAGCAGTTCTTC.

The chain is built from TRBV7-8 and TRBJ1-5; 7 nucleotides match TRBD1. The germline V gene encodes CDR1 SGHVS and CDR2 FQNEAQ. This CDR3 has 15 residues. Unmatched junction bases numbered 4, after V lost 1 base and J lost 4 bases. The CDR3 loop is CASSLVVQGNQPQHF. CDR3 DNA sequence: TGTGCCAGCAGCTTAGTTGTACAGGGGAATCAGCCCCAGCATTTT.

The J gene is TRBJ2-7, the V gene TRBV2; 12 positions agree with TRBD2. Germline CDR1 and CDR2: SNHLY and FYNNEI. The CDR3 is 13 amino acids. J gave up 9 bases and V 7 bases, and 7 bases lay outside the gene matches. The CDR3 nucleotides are TGTGCCAGCATTCAGACTAGCGGGAGTGGGCAGTACTTC. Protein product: CASIQTSGSGQYF.

CDR3 sequence reads: CASKGQGNSNQPQHF. CDR3 DNA sequence: TGTGCCAGTAAGGGCCAGGGTAACAGCAATCAGCCCCAGCATTTT. The chain combines TRBV19 with TRBJ1-5; possibly TRBD1 for D (5 bases). The CDR3 is 15 amino acids. Per germline, CDR1 LNHDA and CDR2 SQIVND (reference sequence). The V end was cut by 7 bases, the J end by 1 base, with 14 bases between.

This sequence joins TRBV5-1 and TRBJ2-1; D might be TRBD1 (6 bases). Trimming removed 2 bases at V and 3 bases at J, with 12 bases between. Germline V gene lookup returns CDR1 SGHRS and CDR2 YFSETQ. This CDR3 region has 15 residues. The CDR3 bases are TGCGCCAGCAGCTTTGGTCAGGGGAACTACAATGAGCAGTTCTTC. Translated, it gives CASSFGQGNYNEQFF.

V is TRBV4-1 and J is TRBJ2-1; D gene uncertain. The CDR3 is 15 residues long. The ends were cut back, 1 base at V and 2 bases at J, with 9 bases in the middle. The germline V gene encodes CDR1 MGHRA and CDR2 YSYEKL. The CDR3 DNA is TGCGCCAGCAGCCAAGTTCCTAGACCCTACAATGAGCAGTTCTTC. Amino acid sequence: CASSQVPRPYNEQFF.

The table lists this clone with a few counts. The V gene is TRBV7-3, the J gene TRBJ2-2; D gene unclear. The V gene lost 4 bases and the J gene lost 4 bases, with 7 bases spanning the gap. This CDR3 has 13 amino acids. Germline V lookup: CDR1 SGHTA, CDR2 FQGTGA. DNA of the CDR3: TGTGCCAGCAGCTCGGGTCTCACCGGGGAGCTGTTTTTT. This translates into CASSSGLTGELFF.

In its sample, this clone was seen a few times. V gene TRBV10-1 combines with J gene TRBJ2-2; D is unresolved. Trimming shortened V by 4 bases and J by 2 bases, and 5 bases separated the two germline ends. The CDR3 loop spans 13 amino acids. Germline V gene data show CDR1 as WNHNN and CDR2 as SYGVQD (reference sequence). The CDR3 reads CASSGPNTGELFF. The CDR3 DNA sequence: TGCGCCAGCAGTGGTCCAAACACCGGGGAGCTGTTTTTT.

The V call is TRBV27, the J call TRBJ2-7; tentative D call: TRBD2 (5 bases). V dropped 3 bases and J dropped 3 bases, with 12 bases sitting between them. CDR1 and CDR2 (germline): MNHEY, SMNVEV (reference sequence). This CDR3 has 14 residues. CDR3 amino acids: CASSFGRTGYEQYF. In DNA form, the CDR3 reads TGTGCCAGCAGTTTCGGGCGGACTGGCTACGAGCAGTACTTC.

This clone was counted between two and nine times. The CDR3 sequence: CASSQEYRNTEAFF. The CDR3 DNA reads TGTGCCAGCAGCCAAGAATACAGGAACACTGAAGCTTTCTTT. The chain has TRBV14 and TRBJ1-1, with D unresolved. Germline V lookup: CDR1 SGHDN, CDR2 FVKESK. The CDR3 sequence is 14 residues long. V was cut by 0 bases and J by 1 base, with 6 bases left in between.

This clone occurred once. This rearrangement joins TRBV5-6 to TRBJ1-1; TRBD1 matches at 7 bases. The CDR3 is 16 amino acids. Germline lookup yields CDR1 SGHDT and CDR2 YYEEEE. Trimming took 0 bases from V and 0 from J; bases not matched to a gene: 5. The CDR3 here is CASSLDSTGMNTEAFF. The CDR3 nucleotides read TGTGCCAGCAGCTTGGACTCGACAGGGATGAACACTGAAGCTTTCTTT.

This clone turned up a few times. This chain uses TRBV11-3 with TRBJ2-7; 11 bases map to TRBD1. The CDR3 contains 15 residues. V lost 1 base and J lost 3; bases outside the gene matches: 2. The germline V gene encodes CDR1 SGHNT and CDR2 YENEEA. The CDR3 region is CASSLGDRGYYEQYF. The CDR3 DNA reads TGTGCCAGCAGCTTAGGGGACAGGGGGTACTACGAGCAGTACTTC.

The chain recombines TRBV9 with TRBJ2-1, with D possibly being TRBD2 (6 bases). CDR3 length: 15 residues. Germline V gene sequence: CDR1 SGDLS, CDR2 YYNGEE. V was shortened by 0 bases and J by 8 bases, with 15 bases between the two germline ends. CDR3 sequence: CASSVASSARDEQFF. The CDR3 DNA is TGTGCCAGCAGCGTAGCTTCTAGCGCAAGGGATGAGCAGTTCTTC.

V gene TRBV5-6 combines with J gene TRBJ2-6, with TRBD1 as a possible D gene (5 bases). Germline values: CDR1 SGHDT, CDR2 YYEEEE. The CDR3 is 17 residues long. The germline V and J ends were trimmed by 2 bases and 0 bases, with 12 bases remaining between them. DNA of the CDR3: TGTGCCAGCAGCTTCCTGGACATGAGCTCTGGGGCCAACGTCCTGACTTTC. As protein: CASSFLDMSSGANVLTF.

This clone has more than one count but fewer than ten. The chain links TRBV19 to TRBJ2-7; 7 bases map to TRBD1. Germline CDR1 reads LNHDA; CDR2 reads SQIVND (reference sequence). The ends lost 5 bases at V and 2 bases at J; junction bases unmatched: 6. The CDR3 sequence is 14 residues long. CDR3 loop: CASSPTGITYEQYF. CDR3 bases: TGTGCCAGTAGTCCGACAGGGATAACCTACGAGCAGTACTTC.

The CDR3 spells CASSSPAGIEQYF. In DNA, the CDR3 is TGTGCCAGCAGTTCCCCAGCAGGGATCGAGCAGTACTTC. The gene calls are TRBV28 and TRBJ2-5, with D possibly being TRBD1 (5 bases). The better agreement between TRBJ2-7 and the DNA end casts doubt on the J call. Germline-derived CDR1 and CDR2 are MDHEN and SYDVKM. The CDR3 spans 13 residues.

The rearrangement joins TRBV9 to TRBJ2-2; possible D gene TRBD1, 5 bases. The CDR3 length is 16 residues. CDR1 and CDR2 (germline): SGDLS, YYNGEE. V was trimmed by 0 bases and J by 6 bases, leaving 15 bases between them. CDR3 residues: CASSVEGPGYAGELFF. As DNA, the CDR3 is TGTGCCAGCAGCGTAGAAGGACCAGGGTACGCCGGGGAGCTGTTTTTT.

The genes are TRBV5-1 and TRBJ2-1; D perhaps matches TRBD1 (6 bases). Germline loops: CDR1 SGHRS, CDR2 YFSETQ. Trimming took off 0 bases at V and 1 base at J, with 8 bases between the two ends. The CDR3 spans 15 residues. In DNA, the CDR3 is TGCGCCAGCAGCTTGGGCCAGGGGTCCTACAATGAGCAGTTCTTC. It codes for CASSLGQGSYNEQFF. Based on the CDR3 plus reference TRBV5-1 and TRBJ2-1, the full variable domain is KAGVTQTPRYLIKTRGQQVTLSCSPISGHRSVSWYQQTPGQGLQFLFEYFSETQRNKGNFPGRFSGRQFSNSRSEMNVSTLELGDSALYLCASSLGQGSYNEQFFGPGTRLTVL.

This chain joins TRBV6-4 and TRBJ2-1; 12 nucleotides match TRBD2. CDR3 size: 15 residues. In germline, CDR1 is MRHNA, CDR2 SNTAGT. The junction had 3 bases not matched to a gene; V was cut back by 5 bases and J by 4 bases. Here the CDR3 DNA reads TGTGCCAGCAGTCCAACTAGCGGGGGGTACAATGAGCAGTTCTTC. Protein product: CASSPTSGGYNEQFF.

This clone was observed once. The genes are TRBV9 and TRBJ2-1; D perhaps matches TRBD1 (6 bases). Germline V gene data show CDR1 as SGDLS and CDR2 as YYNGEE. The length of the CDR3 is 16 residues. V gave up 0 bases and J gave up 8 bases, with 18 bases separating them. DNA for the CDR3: TGTGCCAGCAGCGTAGCTGGGGGCCCCCCCACGGATGAGCAGTTCTTC. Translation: CASSVAGGPPTDEQFF. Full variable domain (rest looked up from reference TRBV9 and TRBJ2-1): DSGVTQTPKHLITATGQRVTLRCSPRSGDLSVYWYQQSLDQGLQFLIQYYNGEERAKGNILERFSAQQFPDLHSELNLSSLELGDSALYFCASSVAGGPPTDEQFFGPGTRLTVL.